This TCR beta chain was sequenced during a study of T cells in Graves' hyperthyroidism and ophthalmopathy (dated by TCRdb to about 2019). Background for the entire study: Peripheral blood samples were taken at initial diagnosis, before any treatment was given. To identify distinguishing TCR V-J signatures, a discovery cohort of 90 to 100 patients was used, comprising fewer than 45 with Graves' ophthalmopathy and 57 with stable Graves' hyperthyroidism. Prospective prediction of ophthalmopathy was tested in an independent validation cohort consisting of roughly 19 hyperthyroidism patients and some 15 patients who later progressed to ophthalmopathy. For training and testing, the 100 or so patients in the discovery cohort were randomly divided in a 7:3 ratio. Thyroid tissue and blood T-cell repertoires from six Graves' hyperthyroidism patients were also compared in the study. After sampling, hyperthyroidism patients received methimazole starting at 30 mg daily, and ophthalmopathy patients received high-dose intravenous methylprednisolone. According to the paper, TCR Vbeta CDR3 sequencing was carried out on over 130 peripheral blood samples, which came from 40 to 45 ophthalmopathy, 70 to 80 hyperthyroidism and roughly 17 progressor patients.

Overall results and qualifications from the work: Sample size was not statistically predetermined, and blinding of investigators to group allocation was not performed. Most expanded thyroid clonotypes (frequency above 0.001) were also detected in blood, suggesting blood repertoires may reflect thyroid immune responses. During validation, the model predicted progression to ophthalmopathy a median of approximately 6 months ahead of onset, with around 71% sensitivity and about 75% specificity. Ophthalmopathy was separated from stable hyperthyroidism by a 13 V-J signature model, with around 90% sensitivity and just over 81% specificity obtained in cross-validation and 80%/75% obtained in testing.

The CDR3 holds 13 amino acids from the cysteine to the phenylalanine. Of all the DNA, just the CDR3 is kept, 39 bases in frame from base 1. The trim is 2 bases for V and 6 bases for J, with a gap of 8 bases between the germline ends. The germline V gene supplies CDR1 LGHNA and CDR2 YSLEER. This clonotype was seen many times. What this receptor recognizes is not known. No base quality values were provided; no much bigger clone lies one nucleotide off. Stable Graves' hyperthyroidism was defined as the absence of progression to ophthalmopathy over 18 months of follow-up. Hyperthyroidism patients were newly diagnosed, had a disease duration of under 2 months, and were aged 18 to 65 years. Exclusion was applied to patients with uncontrolled infections, other autoimmune diseases, pregnancy or lactation. Diagnoses relied on clinical symptoms, serum thyroxine and TRAb, thyroid ultrasound and orbital computed tomography. PBMCs were separated from roughly 9.3 ml of fresh peripheral blood using Ficoll-Paque density gradient centrifugation. Total RNA was extracted using Trizol reagent, and RNA quality was assessed on an Agilent 2100 Bioanalyzer.

The TCR beta CDR3 regions were amplified from the RNA transcripts. The first round of RT-PCR for the TCR CDR3 was performed with the HTBI primer set and the Qiagen OneStep RT-PCR kit. The libraries were constructed in a second round of multiplex PCR and then size-selected and purified. Paired-end sequencing of the libraries was performed with 100 bp reads on an Illumina HiSeq2000. In the authors' own workflow: SOAPnuke was used to process the raw data, removing reads that contained adapters or uncalled bases, had a mean Phred below 15, or lacked an exact match to the constant primer or identifier. COPE v1.2.5 was used to merge high-quality paired reads, and clonotypes were defined as unique nucleotide sequences. Clonotypes were aligned to IMGT TRBV, TRBD and TRBJ reference segments using MiTCR v1.1. The analysis included only V-J combinations with a frequency above 0.0001, which together covered around 99% of the repertoires. A TCS score was defined as the ratio of F50 (clonal expansion) to E x V (chaos), with BLOSUM62-based TCRdist applied between CDR3 peptides within each V-J. Welch's t-statistics and random forest reduced around 520 V-J features to some 14, which were used in a naive Bayes classifier (R e1071). The Morisita-Horn index was used to measure how similar the thyroid and blood repertoires were. The public reads were run again by TCRdb, first through fastp at Q25 and then through MiXCR, and only productive beta chains were kept. Each CDR3 protein gets just one entry, which takes the most common genes and DNA from the rows behind it. None of the V and J calls come from the authors' own analysis; TCRdb made them. This sample has roughly 840,000 distinct CDR3 sequences in its table, and over 35% of those were observed once. Approximately 10% of the sample belongs to the ten largest clones.

The chain couples TRBV4-3 to TRBJ1-5; no D gene is confidently identified. The sample comprised blood. The clonotype originates from a man younger than 35 with Graves' hyperthyroidism. The sequenced DNA: TGCGCCAGCAGCCAATCATTGAGTCAGCCCCAGCATTTT. Its translation is CASSQSLSQPQHF.